The source of this T cell receptor (beta chain) is a study of Graves' ophthalmopathy and Graves' hyperthyroidism. Study-level information: Ophthalmopathy absent within 18 months of follow-up marked hyperthyroidism as stable.

CDR1 and CDR2 (germline): LNHDA, SQIVND (reference sequence). V was pared by 5 bases and J by 1 base, with 14 bases between. The CDR3 contains 15 residues. TCR beta CDR3 regions were amplified from RNA transcripts. RT-PCR with HTBI primers came first, then second-round multiplex PCR. TCRdb reprocessed the multiplex PCR reads with MiXCR, giving one entry per CDR3 protein. The sample contains 500,000 to 600,000 distinct CDR3 sequences, roughly 40% of which appear only once. The specimen was peripheral blood or thyroid tissue (not recorded which). V usage is TRBV19 and J usage is TRBJ1-1; D possibly corresponds to TRBD1 (6 bases). The clonotype comes from an adult man with Graves' hyperthyroidism. The DNA for the CDR3 is TGTGCCAGTAGTCTAACAGGGTGGGCGAACACTGAAGCTTTCTTT. Its translation is CASSLTGWANTEAFF.